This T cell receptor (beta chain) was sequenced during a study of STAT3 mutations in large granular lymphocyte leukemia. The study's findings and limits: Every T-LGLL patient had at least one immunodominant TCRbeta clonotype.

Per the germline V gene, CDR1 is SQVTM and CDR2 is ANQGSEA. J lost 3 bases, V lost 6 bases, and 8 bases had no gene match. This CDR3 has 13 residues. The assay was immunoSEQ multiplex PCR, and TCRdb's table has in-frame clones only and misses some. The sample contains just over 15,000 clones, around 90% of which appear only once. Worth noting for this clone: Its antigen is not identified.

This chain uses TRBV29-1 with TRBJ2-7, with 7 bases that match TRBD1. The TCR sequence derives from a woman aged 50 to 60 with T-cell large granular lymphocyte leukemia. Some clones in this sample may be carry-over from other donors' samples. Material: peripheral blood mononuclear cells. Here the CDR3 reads CSVRQGSGYEQYF. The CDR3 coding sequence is TGCAGCGTGCGACAGGGATCAGGCTACGAGCAGTACTTC.